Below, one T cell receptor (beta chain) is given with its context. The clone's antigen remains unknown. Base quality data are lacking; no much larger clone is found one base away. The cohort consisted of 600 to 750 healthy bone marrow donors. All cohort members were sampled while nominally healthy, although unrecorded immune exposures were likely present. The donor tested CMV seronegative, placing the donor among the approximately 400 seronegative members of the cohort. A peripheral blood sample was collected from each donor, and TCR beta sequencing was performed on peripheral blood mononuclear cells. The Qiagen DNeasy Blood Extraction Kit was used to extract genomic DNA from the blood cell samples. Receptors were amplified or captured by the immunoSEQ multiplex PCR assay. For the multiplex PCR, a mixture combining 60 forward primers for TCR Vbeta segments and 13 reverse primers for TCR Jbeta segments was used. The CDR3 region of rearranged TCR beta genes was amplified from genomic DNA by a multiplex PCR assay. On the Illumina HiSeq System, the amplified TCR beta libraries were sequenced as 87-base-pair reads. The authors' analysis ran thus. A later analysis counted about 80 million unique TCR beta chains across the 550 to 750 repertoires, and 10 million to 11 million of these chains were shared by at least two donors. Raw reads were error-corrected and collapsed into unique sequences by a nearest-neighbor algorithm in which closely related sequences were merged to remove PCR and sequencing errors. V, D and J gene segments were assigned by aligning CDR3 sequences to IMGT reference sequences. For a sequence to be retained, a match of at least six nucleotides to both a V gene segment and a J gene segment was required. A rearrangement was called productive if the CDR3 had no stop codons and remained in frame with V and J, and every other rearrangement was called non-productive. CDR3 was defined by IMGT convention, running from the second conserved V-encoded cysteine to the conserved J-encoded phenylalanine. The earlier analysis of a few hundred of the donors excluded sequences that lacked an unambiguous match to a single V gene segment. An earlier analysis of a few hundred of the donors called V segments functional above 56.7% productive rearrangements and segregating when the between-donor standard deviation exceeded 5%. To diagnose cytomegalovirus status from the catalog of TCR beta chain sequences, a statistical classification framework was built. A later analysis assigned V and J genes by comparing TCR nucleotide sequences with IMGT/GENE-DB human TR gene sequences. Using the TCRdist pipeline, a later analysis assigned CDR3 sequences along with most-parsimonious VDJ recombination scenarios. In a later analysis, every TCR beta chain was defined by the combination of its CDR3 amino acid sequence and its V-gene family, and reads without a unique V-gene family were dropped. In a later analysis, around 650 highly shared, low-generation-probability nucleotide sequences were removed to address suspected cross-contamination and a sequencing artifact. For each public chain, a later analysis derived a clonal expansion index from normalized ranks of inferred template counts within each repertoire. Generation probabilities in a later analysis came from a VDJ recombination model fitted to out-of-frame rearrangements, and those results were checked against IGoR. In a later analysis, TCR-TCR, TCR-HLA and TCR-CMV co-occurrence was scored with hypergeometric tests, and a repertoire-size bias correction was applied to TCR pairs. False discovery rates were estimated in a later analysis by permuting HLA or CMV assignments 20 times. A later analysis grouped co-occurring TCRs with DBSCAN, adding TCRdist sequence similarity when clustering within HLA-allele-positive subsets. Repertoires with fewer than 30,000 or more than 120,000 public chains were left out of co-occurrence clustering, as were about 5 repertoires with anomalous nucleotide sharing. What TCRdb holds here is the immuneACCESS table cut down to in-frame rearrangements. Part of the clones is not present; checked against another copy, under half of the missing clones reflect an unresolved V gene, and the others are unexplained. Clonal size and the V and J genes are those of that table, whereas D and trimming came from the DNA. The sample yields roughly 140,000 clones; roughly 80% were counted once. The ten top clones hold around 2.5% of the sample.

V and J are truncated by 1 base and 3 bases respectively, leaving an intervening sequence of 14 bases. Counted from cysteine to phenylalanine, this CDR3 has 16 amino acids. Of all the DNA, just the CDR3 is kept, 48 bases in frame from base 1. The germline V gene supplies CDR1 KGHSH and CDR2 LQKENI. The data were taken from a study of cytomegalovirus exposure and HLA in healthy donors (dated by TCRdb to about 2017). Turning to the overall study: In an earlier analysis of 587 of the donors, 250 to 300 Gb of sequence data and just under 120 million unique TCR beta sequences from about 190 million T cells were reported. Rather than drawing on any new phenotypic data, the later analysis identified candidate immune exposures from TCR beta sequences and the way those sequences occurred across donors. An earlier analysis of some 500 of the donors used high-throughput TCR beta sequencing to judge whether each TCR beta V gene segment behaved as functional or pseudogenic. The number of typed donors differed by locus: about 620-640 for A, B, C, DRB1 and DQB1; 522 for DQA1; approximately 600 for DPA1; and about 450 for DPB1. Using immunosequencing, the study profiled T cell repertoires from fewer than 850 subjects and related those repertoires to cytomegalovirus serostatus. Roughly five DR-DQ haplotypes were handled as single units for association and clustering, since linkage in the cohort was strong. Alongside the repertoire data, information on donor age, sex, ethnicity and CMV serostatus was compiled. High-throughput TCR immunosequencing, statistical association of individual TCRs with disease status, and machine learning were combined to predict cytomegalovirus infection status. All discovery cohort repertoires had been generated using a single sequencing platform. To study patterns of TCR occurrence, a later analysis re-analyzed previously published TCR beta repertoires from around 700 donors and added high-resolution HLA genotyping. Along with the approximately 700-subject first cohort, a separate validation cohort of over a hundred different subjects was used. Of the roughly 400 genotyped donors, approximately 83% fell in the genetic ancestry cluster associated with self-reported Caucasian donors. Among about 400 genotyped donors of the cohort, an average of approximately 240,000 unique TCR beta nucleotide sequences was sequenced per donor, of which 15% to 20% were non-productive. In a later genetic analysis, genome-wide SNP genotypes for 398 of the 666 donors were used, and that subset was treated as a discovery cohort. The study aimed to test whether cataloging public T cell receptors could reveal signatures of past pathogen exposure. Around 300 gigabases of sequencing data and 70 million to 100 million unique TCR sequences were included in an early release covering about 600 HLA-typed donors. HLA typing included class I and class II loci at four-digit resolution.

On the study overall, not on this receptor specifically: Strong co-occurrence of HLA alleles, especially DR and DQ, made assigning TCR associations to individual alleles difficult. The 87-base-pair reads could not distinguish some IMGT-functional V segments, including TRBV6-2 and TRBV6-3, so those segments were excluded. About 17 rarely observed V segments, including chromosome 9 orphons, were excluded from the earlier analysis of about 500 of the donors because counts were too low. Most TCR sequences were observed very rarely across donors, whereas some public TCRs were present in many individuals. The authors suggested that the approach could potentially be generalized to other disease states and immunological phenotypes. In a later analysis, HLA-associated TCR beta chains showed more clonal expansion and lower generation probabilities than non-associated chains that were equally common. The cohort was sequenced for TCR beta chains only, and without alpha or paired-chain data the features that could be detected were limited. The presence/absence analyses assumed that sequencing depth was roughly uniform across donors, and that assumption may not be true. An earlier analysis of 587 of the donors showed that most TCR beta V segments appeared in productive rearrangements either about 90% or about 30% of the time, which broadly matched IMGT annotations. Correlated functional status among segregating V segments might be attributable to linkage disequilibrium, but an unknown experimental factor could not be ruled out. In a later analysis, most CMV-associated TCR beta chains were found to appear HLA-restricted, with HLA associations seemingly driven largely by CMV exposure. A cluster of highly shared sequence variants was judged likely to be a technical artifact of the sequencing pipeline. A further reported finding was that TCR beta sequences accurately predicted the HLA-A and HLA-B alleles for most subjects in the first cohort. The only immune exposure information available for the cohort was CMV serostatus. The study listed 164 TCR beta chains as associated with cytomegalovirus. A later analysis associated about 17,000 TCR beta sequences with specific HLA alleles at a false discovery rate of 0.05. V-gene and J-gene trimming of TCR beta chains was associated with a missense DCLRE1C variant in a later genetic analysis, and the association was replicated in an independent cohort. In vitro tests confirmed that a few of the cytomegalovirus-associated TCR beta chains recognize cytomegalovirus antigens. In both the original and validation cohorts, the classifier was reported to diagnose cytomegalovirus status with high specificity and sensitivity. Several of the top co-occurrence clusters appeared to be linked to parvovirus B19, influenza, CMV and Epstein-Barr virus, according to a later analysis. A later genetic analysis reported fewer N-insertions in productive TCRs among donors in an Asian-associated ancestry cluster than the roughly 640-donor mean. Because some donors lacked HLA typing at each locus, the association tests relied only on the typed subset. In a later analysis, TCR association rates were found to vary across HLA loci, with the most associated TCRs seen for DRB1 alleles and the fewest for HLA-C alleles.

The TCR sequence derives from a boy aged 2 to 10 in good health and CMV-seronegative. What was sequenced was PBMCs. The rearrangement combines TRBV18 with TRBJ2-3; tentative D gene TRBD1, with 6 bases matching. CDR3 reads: CASSPLRGRGTDTQYF. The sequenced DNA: TGTGCCAGCTCACCACTGCGAGGCAGGGGAACAGATACGCAGTATTTT.